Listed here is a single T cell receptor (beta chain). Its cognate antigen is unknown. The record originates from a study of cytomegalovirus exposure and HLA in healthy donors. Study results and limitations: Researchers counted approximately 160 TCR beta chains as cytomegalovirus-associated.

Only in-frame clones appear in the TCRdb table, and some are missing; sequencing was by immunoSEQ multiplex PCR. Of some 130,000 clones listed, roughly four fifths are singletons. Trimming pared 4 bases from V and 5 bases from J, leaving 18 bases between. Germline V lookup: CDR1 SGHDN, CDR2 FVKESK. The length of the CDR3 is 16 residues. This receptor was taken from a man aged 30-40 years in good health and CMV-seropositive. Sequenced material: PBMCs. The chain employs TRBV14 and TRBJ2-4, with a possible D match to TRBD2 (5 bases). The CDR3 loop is CASSPVPRGRENIQYF. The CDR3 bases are TGTGCCAGCAGCCCAGTCCCCCGGGGTCGGGAAAACATTCAGTACTTC.